This T cell receptor (beta chain) was captured by sequencing in a study of shared clonotypes between healthy human individuals. This clone showed up just a few times. Additional DNA sequences in this sample encode the identical CDR3. V was clipped by 5 bases and J by 2 bases, with 9 bases between them. The CDR3 sequence is 13 residues long. CDR1 is MDHEN and CDR2 is SYDVKM in the germline V gene. The protocol was immunoSEQ multiplex PCR, while the TCRdb copy is restricted to in-frame clones and leaves out a portion. The table includes approximately 2,300,000 clones, 92% detected once. This sequence was found in a man aged 18 to 29 in good health. Some clones in this sample may be carry-over from other donors' samples. V gene TRBV28 combines with J gene TRBJ1-1, with D unresolved. Sequenced: naive CD4+ T cells from PBMCs. Subset here: CD45RA+ positively selected. The CDR3 nucleotides read TGTGCCAGCAGTCGTACAGAAAACACTGAAGCTTTCTTT. This gives the protein CASSRTENTEAFF.